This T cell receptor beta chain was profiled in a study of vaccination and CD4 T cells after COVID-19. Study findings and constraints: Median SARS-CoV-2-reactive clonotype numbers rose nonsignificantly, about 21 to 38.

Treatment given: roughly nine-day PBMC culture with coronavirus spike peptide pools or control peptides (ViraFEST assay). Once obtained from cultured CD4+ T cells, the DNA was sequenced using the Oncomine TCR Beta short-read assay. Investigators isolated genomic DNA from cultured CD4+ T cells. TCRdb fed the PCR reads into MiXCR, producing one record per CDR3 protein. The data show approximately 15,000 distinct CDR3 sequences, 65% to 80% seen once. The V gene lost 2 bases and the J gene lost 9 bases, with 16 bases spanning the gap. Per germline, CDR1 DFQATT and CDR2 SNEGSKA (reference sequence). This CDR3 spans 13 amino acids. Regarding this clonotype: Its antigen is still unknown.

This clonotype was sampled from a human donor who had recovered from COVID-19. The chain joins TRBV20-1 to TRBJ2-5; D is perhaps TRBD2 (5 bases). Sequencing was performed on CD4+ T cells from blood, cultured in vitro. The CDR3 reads CSARSRTARAQYF. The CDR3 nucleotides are TGCAGTGCTAGATCCCGGACTGCGAGGGCCCAGTACTTC.